Below, 21 T cell receptor beta chains from the same sample are listed, as sequenced in a study of shared clonotypes between healthy human individuals. Here immunoSEQ multiplex PCR was the method, and the copy in TCRdb shows in-frame clones only, minus some. The sample has more than 200,000 clones, 50% to 75% seen once. What was sequenced was memory CD4+ T cells sorted from blood. Described subset: CD45RA-negative fraction. These receptors were taken from a man younger than 40 in good health.

Note on this clone: At the DNA level, this CDR3 is encoded by other sequences in the same sample as well. The rearrangement joins TRBV28 to TRBJ2-2, with D hard to call. V lost 6 bases, J lost 0 bases, and 2 bases lay in between. Germline values: CDR1 MDHEN, CDR2 SYDVKM. This CDR3 contains 12 residues. The chain's CDR3 is CASSANTGELFF. For the CDR3, the DNA is TGTGCCAGCAGCGCGAACACCGGGGAGCTGTTTTTT.

V usage is TRBV6-6 and J usage is TRBJ2-2, with 13 bases identical to TRBD2. The length of the CDR3 is 15 residues. Trimming cost V 6 bases and J 7 bases; bases outside gene matches: 5. Germline CDR1 reads MNHNY; CDR2 reads SVGAGI (reference sequence). The DNA for the CDR3 is TGTGCCAGCAGACAACTAGCGGGAGGGCTCGGGGAGCTGTTTTTT. It codes for CASRQLAGGLGELFF.

CDR3 coding DNA: TGCGCCAGCAGCCAAGGGCCCGAAGGGTCGTTTCGGGACACTGAAGCTTTCTTT. Translation gives CASSQGPEGSFRDTEAFF. The V gene is TRBV4-1, the J gene TRBJ1-1; D remains ambiguous. The germline V gene has CDR1 MGHRA and CDR2 YSYEKL. The CDR3 is made up of 18 amino acids. Trimming removed 1 base from V and 3 bases from J, with 21 bases in between.

This clone was seen more than once but under ten times. The same CDR3 can be traced to other DNA sequences in this sample. The chain carries TRBV7-2 and TRBJ2-1; 8 bases agree with TRBD2. The CDR3 covers 16 residues. Germline loops: CDR1 SGHTA, CDR2 FQGNSA. With 0 bases clipped from V and 2 bases from J, the junction kept 3 bases outside the gene matches. The CDR3 sequence: CASSLAGGRTYNEQFF. The CDR3 DNA reads as TGTGCCAGCAGCTTAGCAGGCGGGAGGACCTACAATGAGCAGTTCTTC.

This clone was seen a handful of times. The chain recombines TRBV6-1 with TRBJ2-7; TRBD1 matches at 8 bases. This CDR3 is 11 amino acids long. V dropped 6 bases and J dropped 11; count of bases not matched to a gene: 6. CDR1 and CDR2 from the germline V gene are MNHNS and SASEGT. The CDR3 bases are TGTGCCAGCAGCTTGGGACAGGTTAAGTACTTC. Translated, it gives CASSLGQVKYF.

This clone occurred once. The chain couples TRBV7-2 to TRBJ2-7, with 10 bases lining up with TRBD1. CDR1 and CDR2 from the germline V gene are SGHTA and FQGNSA. With 2 bases clipped from V and 5 bases from J, the junction kept 3 bases outside the gene matches. This CDR3 region has 14 residues. This CDR3 reads CASSLLTGGDEQYF. Here the CDR3 DNA reads TGTGCCAGCAGCTTACTGACAGGGGGCGACGAGCAGTACTTC.

The DNA of the CDR3 is TGTGCCAGCTCACCACAGGGGGCGCCCCCTGAAGCTTTCTTT. It translates to CASSPQGAPPEAFF. The rearrangement uses TRBV18 and TRBJ1-1; 7 nucleotides line up with TRBD1. The trim removed 1 base at V and 6 bases at J, leaving 5 bases unmatched. In germline, CDR1 is KGHSH, CDR2 LQKENI. This CDR3 is 14 amino acids long.

The genes are TRBV7-2 and TRBJ1-2; D is uncertain. This CDR3 has 14 amino acids. Germline V lookup: CDR1 SGHTA, CDR2 FQGNSA. Trimming stripped 5 bases from V and 2 bases from J, with 12 bases between. For the CDR3, the DNA is TGTGCCAGCAGCCCCCAGAAATCAAACTATGGCTACACCTTC. Its protein is CASSPQKSNYGYTF. Full variable domain (outside the CDR3, taken from reference TRBV7-2 and TRBJ1-2): GAGVSQSPSNKVTEKGKDVELRCDPISGHTALYWYRQSLGQGLEFLIYFQGNSAPDKSGLPSDRFSAERTGGSVSTLTIQRTQQEDSAVYLCASSPQKSNYGYTFGSGTRLTVV.

The rearrangement uses TRBV7-2 and TRBJ1-3; perhaps TRBD1 as D (5 bases). The CDR3 consists of 14 residues. From germline, CDR1 is SGHTA and CDR2 FQGNSA. V was pared by 5 bases and J by 1 base, with 9 bases between. CDR3 bases: TGTGCCAGCAGCGTCCAGGGTTCTGGAAACACCATATATTTT. Translating gives CASSVQGSGNTIYF.

The chain uses TRBV5-1 and TRBJ2-7, with TRBD2 identical over 8 bases. CDR1 SGHRS and CDR2 YFSETQ come from the germline V gene. Trimming removed 5 bases from V and 3 bases from J; junction bases left unmatched: 7. The length of the CDR3 is 14 residues. In DNA, the CDR3 is TGCGCCAGCAGTCAGGGAAGCGGGAGCTACGAGCAGTACTTC. Residues: CASSQGSGSYEQYF.

V usage is TRBV11-2 and J usage is TRBJ2-5, with TRBD2 matching 10 bases. Germline lookup yields CDR1 SGHAT and CDR2 FQNNGV. V lost 4 bases, J lost 1 base, and 3 bases stayed unmatched. The length of the CDR3 is 15 residues. In DNA, the CDR3 is TGTGCCAGCAGCTACGGACTAGCGGCCCAAGAGACCCAGTACTTC. It yields the protein CASSYGLAAQETQYF.

The V and J genes are TRBV6-1 and TRBJ2-3; no reliable D call. CDR1 and CDR2 from the germline V gene are MNHNS and SASEGT. The CDR3 runs to 13 residues. The V end lost 1 base, the J end lost 0 bases, and 2 bases lay between the germline ends. The CDR3 DNA reads TGTGCCAGCAGTGAAGGAAGCACAGATACGCAGTATTTT. Its protein is CASSEGSTDTQYF.

The J gene is TRBJ1-4, the V gene TRBV27, with D hard to call. V was pared by 6 bases and J by 4 bases, with 12 bases between. The CDR3 spans 14 residues. CDR1 is MNHEY and CDR2 is SMNVEV in the germline V gene (reference sequence). CDR3 residues: CASSLRRGNEKLFF. CDR3 bases: TGTGCCAGCAGCTTGAGGCGGGGTAATGAAAAACTGTTTTTT.

CDR3 loop: CASAETIRLRETQYF. The CDR3 bases are TGTGCCAGCGCCGAGACTATCCGGCTCCGAGAGACCCAGTACTTC. The rearrangement links TRBV27 to TRBJ2-5; D is possibly TRBD2 (5 bases). Germline CDR1 MNHEY, CDR2 SMNVEV (reference sequence). The CDR3 has 15 residues. V was shortened by 8 bases and J by 4 bases, with 20 bases between the two germline ends.

This clone was detected only a few times. The chain joins TRBV6-5 to TRBJ2-7; 8 bases match TRBD2. V shed 7 bases, J shed 3 bases, and the junction held 8 bases outside the gene matches. This CDR3 is 14 amino acids long. The V gene's germline CDR1 is MNHEY and CDR2 SVGAGI. DNA of the CDR3: TGTGCCAGCACCAACCCCGGGGGGGGCTACGAGCAGTACTTC. The encoded protein is CASTNPGGGYEQYF.

The chain couples TRBV11-3 to TRBJ2-1, with TRBD1 matching over 7 bases. The CDR3 runs to 14 residues. CDR1 is SGHNT, CDR2 YENEEA, per germline. Trimming at V came to 5 bases and at J to 2 bases, leaving 3 bases not matched to a gene. The CDR3 loop is CASSIQGAYNEQFF. The DNA of the CDR3 is TGTGCCAGCAGCATCCAGGGGGCCTACAATGAGCAGTTCTTC.

The V gene is TRBV5-1, the J gene TRBJ2-7, with 7 bases lining up with TRBD2. V shed 5 bases, J shed 5 bases, and the junction held 10 bases outside the gene matches. The germline V gene has CDR1 SGHRS and CDR2 YFSETQ. The CDR3 totals 14 residues. CDR3 sequence (DNA): TGCGCCAGCAGATCCCCGGGACTACAGAACGAGCAGTACTTC. It is translated as CASRSPGLQNEQYF.

CDR3 protein: CASSPGARGANVLTF. CDR3 coding DNA: TGTGCCAGCAGCCCAGGAGCGCGGGGGGCCAACGTCCTGACTTTC. The chain is built from TRBV11-3 and TRBJ2-6; D gene unclear. The CDR3 is 15 amino acids. In germline, CDR1 is SGHNT, CDR2 YENEEA. The germline V and J ends were trimmed by 5 bases and 4 bases, with 12 bases remaining between them.

The genes are TRBV28 and TRBJ2-7; D not certain. CDR1 is MDHEN, CDR2 SYDVKM, per germline. CDR3 size: 11 residues. The germline V and J ends were trimmed by 2 bases and 6 bases, with 5 bases remaining between them. CDR3: CASSLRREQYF. CDR3 in DNA: TGTGCCAGCAGTTTAAGGCGCGAGCAGTACTTC.

The DNA for the CDR3 is TGCGCCAGCAGCCCAGGACAGGGATGGGTTATAAGCACAGATACGCAGTATTTT. Translating it yields CASSPGQGWVISTDTQYF. The chain has TRBV5-1 and TRBJ2-3, with 8 bases fitting TRBD1. Trimming cost V 4 bases and J 0 bases; bases outside gene matches: 13. The CDR3 sequence is 18 residues long. Germline V gene lookup returns CDR1 SGHRS and CDR2 YFSETQ.

The table lists this clone with a count of one. This chain links TRBV25-1 with TRBJ2-5, with 10 nucleotides matching TRBD1. Trimming at V came to 5 bases and at J to 4 bases, leaving 16 bases not matched to a gene. Germline-derived CDR1 and CDR2 are MGHDK and SYGVNS. The CDR3 is 18 amino acids. The DNA of the CDR3 is TGTGCCAGCAGTCAGAATGTGGGACAGGGGAGAAGGGGAGAGACCCAGTACTTC. Its translation: CASSQNVGQGRRGETQYF.